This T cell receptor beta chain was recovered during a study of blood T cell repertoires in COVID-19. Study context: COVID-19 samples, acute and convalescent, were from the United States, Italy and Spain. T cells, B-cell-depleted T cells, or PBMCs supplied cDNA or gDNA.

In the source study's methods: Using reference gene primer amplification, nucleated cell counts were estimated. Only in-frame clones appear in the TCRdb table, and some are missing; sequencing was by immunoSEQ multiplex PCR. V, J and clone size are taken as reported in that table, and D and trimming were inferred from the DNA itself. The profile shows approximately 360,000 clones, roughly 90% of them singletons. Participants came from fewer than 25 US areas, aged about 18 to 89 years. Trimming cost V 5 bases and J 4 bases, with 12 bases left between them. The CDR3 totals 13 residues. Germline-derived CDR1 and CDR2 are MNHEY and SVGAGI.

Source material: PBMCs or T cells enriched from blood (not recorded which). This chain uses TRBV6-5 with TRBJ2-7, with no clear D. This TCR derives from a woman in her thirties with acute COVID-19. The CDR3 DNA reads TGTGCCAGCAGTCCCCGAGCCCTATACGAGCAGTACTTC. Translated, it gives CASSPRALYEQYF.